This TCR beta chain was documented in a study of blood T cells in healthy people across ages. CDR1 and CDR2 (germline): LNHNV, YYDKDF (reference sequence). The CDR3 consists of 17 residues. Trimming pared 3 bases from V and 0 bases from J, leaving 17 bases between. The authors isolated at least 7 million PBMCs per sample. A remark on this clonotype: Its antigen is not identified.

Study results and limitations: Older individuals had lower TCR beta diversity per million T cells (the decline was roughly linear).

A second 7 to 11 cycle PCR used barcoded and J-beta primers. Each cDNA molecule was tagged by a template-switch adaptor that had 12 random nucleotides. In TCRdb, the 5' RACE reads were re-called with MiXCR into one record per CDR3 protein. This sample has 1.5 million to 2 million distinct CDR3 sequences; about 30% occur once, and the top ten carry about 8%. This TCR was recovered from a young woman in good health. The sequenced sample consisted of blood. V usage is TRBV15 and J usage is TRBJ2-5; either TRBD1 or TRBD2 may supply D (5 bases each). CDR3 sequence reads: CATSSSVAREYQETQYF. The CDR3 coding sequence is TGTGCCACCAGCAGCAGCGTCGCCAGGGAGTACCAAGAGACCCAGTACTTC.